The clone carrying this TCR beta chain was seen more than once but under ten times. Antigen: not known. The sample comes from a study of cytomegalovirus exposure and HLA in healthy donors. Study-level results: As was reported, the HLA-A and HLA-B alleles of most subjects were accurately predicted from TCR beta sequences. Previous analysis showed most TCR beta V segments were productive about 90% or about 30% of the time. The study had only CMV serostatus as immune exposure information.

PCR involved 60 Vbeta and 13 Jbeta primers. Per the authors' pipeline: In a later analysis, of roughly 83 million unique beta chains, roughly 9.9 million appeared in at least two donors. Here immunoSEQ multiplex PCR was the method, and the copy in TCRdb shows in-frame clones only, minus some. That table gives V, J and clone size, and the DNA gave D and trimming. The sample shows hundreds of thousands of clones, roughly 70% of them seen only once. The sample comprised PBMCs. The TCR originated in a female donor in good health and CMV-seronegative.

In DNA form, the CDR3 reads TGTGCCAGCAGTGAAGAGGTTAGCGGGAGAAGGGCAGATACGCAGTATTTT. This gives the protein CASSEEVSGRRADTQYF. The V and J genes are TRBV6-1 and TRBJ2-3; 9 nucleotides align to TRBD2. Germline V gene data show CDR1 as MNHNS and CDR2 as SASEGT. The CDR3 extends over 17 amino acids. V was pared by 1 base and J by 4 bases, with 9 bases of the junction left unmatched.